This note documents a single TCR beta chain sequence. The sample originates from a study of cytomegalovirus exposure and HLA in healthy donors. CDR3 length: 21 amino acids. Researchers ran the PCR with 60 Vbeta and 13 Jbeta primers. Assay: immunoSEQ multiplex PCR; the TCRdb copy retains only in-frame clones and omits some. The repertoire includes approximately 160,000 clones, 77% of them detected once, and over 2% sits in the top ten. The sequencing sample was made of PBMCs. This sequence joins TRBV21-1 and TRBJ2-1; the table's D call TRBD2 went unverified against the DNA. TRBV21-1 is an annotated pseudogene. The sequence derives from a woman aged 40 to 50 in good health and CMV-seropositive. The CDR3 nucleotides read TGTGCCAGCAGTCCTCACGCCCCGGGACTAGCGACCAAAGAGGCCTACAATGAGCAGTTCTTC. It is translated as CASSPHAPGLATKEAYNEQFF.